This T cell receptor (beta chain) comes out of a study of shared clonotypes between healthy human individuals. General study points: The generation probabilities recorded for non-shared clonotypes fell below those of clonotypes shared by all four donors. Sampling covered blood only; tissue repertoires likely differ.

A word on this clone: Antigen unknown.

The table came from immunoSEQ multiplex PCR; TCRdb's copy has only in-frame clones and leaves some out. Found here are approximately 2,300,000 clones, about 90% of them singletons; the top ten hold 0.3% to 0.45%. Caucasian adults living in Nashville, Tennessee, provided all samples. The V gene's germline CDR1 is MDHEN and CDR2 SYDVKM. Trimming left V 6 bases short and J 1 base short, with 12 bases between. The CDR3 loop spans 14 amino acids. The V gene is TRBV28, the J gene TRBJ1-1; D is uncertain. The TCR sequence derives from a man aged 18 to 29 in good health. Some clones in this sample may be carry-over from other donors' samples. The material sequenced was naive CD4+ T cells from PBMCs. Subset defined: CD45RA+ positively selected. This chain's CDR3 is CASSLTSKNTEAFF. The CDR3 DNA is TGTGCCAGCAGCCTCACCAGCAAGAACACTGAAGCTTTCTTT.